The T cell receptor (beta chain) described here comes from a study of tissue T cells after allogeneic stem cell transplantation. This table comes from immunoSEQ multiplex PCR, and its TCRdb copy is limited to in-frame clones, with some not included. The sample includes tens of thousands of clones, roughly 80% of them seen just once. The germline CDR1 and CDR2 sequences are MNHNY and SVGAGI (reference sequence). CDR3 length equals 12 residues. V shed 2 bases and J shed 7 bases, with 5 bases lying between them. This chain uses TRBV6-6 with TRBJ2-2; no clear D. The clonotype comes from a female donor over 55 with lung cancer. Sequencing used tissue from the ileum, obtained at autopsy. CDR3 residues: CASSYEVGELFF. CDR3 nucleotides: TGTGCCAGCAGTTACGAGGTCGGGGAGCTGTTTTTT.